Detailed here is one T cell receptor (beta chain). Trimming left V 5 bases short and J 5 bases short, with 15 bases between. Germline-derived CDR1 and CDR2 are MNHNY and SVGAGI (reference sequence). There are 15 residues in the CDR3. An even split of each subset's genomic DNA across several immunoSEQ plates was performed. Assay: immunoSEQ multiplex PCR; the TCRdb copy retains only in-frame clones and omits some. The sample has about 2 million clones, approximately 95% seen once; the top ten hold roughly 1%. This record comes from a study of shared clonotypes between healthy human individuals. Positively selected for CCR7, the CD45RO-negative cells used as naive CD8 cells excluded terminally differentiated effector memory CD45RA+ cells. Those who donated, Caucasian adults without exception, all lived in Nashville, Tennessee.

The material sequenced was naive CD8+ T cells sorted from blood. The chain couples TRBV6-6 to TRBJ1-4; D remains ambiguous. This TCR derives from a man between 18 and 35 years old in good health. The CDR3 nucleotides read TGTGCCAGCAGTCTATCAGAGATTATGAATGAAAAACTGTTTTTT. This translates into CASSLSEIMNEKLFF.